This passage covers 10 T cell receptor beta chains from one sample sequenced in a study of control samples from healthy donors and cancer patients. Using immunoSEQ multiplex PCR, the repertoire was profiled, and TCRdb retains in-frame clones only, with some absent. The repertoire holds 170,000 or so clones, roughly 94% seen once, with around 1.3% in the top ten. Sequenced input: blood. These receptor sequences come from a woman aged 18 to 35 in good health.

This chain joins TRBV6-4 and TRBJ2-3; perhaps TRBD1 as D (6 bases). Germline V gene lookup returns CDR1 MRHNA and CDR2 SNTAGT. This CDR3 is 15 amino acids long. Deletions cut 6 bases from V and 2 bases from J, with 15 bases between. The CDR3 region is CASSPGQGYTDTQYF. The CDR3 DNA reads TGTGCCAGCAGCCCCGGGCAGGGGTACACAGATACGCAGTATTTT.

J is TRBJ2-3 and V is TRBV9; no clear D. CDR1 is SGDLS, CDR2 YYNGEE, per germline. Trimming removed 0 bases at V and 0 bases at J, with 8 bases between. There are 15 residues in the CDR3. CDR3 region: CASSVEEWSTDTQYF. The CDR3 nucleotides are TGTGCCAGCAGCGTAGAAGAGTGGAGCACAGATACGCAGTATTTT.

This sequence joins TRBV4-1 and TRBJ2-3; D gene ambiguous. This CDR3 is 15 amino acids long. Germline CDR1 and CDR2: MGHRA and YSYEKL. The V end was cut by 0 bases, the J end by 4 bases, with 11 bases between. Here the CDR3 reads CASSQEWVSADTQYF. The CDR3 DNA follows: TGCGCCAGCAGCCAAGAATGGGTTTCGGCAGATACGCAGTATTTT.

The V and J genes are TRBV11-3 and TRBJ1-4; tentatively, D is TRBD1 (6 bases). The germline CDR1 and CDR2 sequences are SGHNT and YENEEA. With 5 bases removed from V and 8 bases from J, the gap between germline ends came to 15 bases. The CDR3 covers 14 residues. The chain's CDR3 is CASSPTAGEEKLFF. For the CDR3, the DNA is TGTGCCAGCAGCCCCACGGCAGGGGAGGAAAAACTGTTTTTT.

This rearrangement joins TRBV12-3 or TRBV12-4 to TRBJ2-7, with D perhaps matching TRBD1 or TRBD2 (5 bases each). The CDR3 consists of 12 residues. Trimming took 6 bases from V and 5 from J, leaving 11 bases between them. The CDR3 loop is CASSRGSNEQYF. In nucleotides, the CDR3 is TGTGCCAGCAGCCGGGGCTCGAACGAGCAGTACTTC.

The V and J genes are TRBV3-1 (or the pseudogene TRBV3-2) and TRBJ1-5, with a weak D call TRBD1 (6 bases). Germline assignment: CDR1 LGHDT and CDR2 YNNKEL (reference sequence). Trimming shortened V by 4 bases and J by 7 bases, and 8 bases separated the two germline ends. The CDR3 runs to 12 residues. The CDR3 DNA sequence: TGTGCCAGCAGCCTTAGGGGGCAGCCCCAGCATTTT. Translating it yields CASSLRGQPQHF.

The V and J genes are TRBV27 and TRBJ2-2; D gene ambiguous. The CDR3 has 12 residues. Per the germline V gene, CDR1 is MNHEY and CDR2 is SMNVEV (reference sequence). V was cut by 4 bases and J by 4 bases, with 4 bases left in between. Here the CDR3 DNA reads TGTGCCAGCAGTTCCCTCACCGGGGAGCTGTTTTTT. It is translated as CASSSLTGELFF.

CDR3 amino acids: CATSSDSGRATGELFF. Written as DNA, the CDR3 is TGTGCCACCAGCAGTGATAGCGGGAGGGCCACCGGGGAGCTGTTTTTT. The chain combines TRBV15 with TRBJ2-2; TRBD2 matches at 11 bases. The CDR3 contains 16 residues. The germline V gene has CDR1 LNHNV and CDR2 YYDKDF (reference sequence). Losses at the gene ends were 3 bases for V and 4 bases for J; bases not matched to a gene: 4.

The V and J genes are TRBV5-1 and TRBJ2-3; 7 nucleotides align to TRBD2. Germline CDR1 is SGHRS and CDR2 is YFSETQ. The CDR3 covers 16 residues. The V segment lost 4 bases and the J segment 0 bases; nucleotides outside the gene matches: 8. CDR3 sequence reads: CASSLIAGPSTDTQYF. The CDR3 coding sequence is TGCGCCAGCAGCCTAATAGCGGGTCCGAGCACAGATACGCAGTATTTT. Combining the CDR3 with reference TRBV5-1 and TRBJ2-3 gives the whole variable domain KAGVTQTPRYLIKTRGQQVTLSCSPISGHRSVSWYQQTPGQGLQFLFEYFSETQRNKGNFPGRFSGRQFSNSRSEMNVSTLELGDSALYLCASSLIAGPSTDTQYFGPGTRLTVL.

This clone was seen a few times. The V call is TRBV24-1, the J call TRBJ1-1; 7 nucleotides align to TRBD1. Germline V gene data show CDR1 as KGHDR and CDR2 as SFDVKD. The CDR3 spans 13 residues. V lost 3 bases, J lost 7 bases, and 4 bases stayed unmatched. CDR3 sequence reads: CATSDPGTDEAFF. Here the CDR3 DNA reads TGTGCCACCAGTGATCCGGGGACAGATGAAGCTTTCTTT.